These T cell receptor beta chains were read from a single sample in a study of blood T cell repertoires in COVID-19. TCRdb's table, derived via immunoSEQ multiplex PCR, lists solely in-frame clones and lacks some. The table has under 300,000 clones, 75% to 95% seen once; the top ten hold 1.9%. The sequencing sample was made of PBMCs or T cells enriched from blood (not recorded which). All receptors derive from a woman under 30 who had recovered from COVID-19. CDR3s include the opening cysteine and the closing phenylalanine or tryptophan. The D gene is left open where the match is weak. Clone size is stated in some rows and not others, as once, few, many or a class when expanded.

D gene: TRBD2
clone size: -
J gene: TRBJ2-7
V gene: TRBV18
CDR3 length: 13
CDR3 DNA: TGTGCCAGCTCACCGGGGGGGACCTACGAGCAGTACTTC
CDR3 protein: CASSPGGTYEQYF

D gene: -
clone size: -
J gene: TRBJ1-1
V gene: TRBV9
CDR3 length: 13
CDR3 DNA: TGTGCCAGCAGCCCAAATAGAAACACTGAAGCTTTCTTT
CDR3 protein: CASSPNRNTEAFF

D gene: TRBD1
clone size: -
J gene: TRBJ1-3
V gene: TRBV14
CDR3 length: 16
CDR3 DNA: TGTGCCAGCAGCCCCCAGGGGGCGGTGGCCGGAAACACCATATATTTT
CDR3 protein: CASSPQGAVAGNTIYF

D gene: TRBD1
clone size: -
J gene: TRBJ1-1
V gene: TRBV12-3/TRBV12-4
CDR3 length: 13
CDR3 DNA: TGTGCCAGCAGATACCAGACAGGGACTGAAGCTTTCTTT
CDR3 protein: CASRYQTGTEAFF

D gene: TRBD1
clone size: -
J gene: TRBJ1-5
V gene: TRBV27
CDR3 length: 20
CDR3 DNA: TGTGCCAGCAGTTACGCCCCCGGGACAGGGAGGGTCGGGAGCAATCAGCCCCAGCATTTT
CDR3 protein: CASSYAPGTGRVGSNQPQHF

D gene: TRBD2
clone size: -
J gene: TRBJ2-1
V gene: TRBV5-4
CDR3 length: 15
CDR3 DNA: TGTGCCAGCAGCTCAGCGGGGTTAGCGGCCAATGAGCAGTTCTTC
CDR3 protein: CASSSAGLAANEQFF

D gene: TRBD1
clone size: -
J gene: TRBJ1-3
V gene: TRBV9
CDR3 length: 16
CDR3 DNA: TGTGCCAGCAGCGCAGTCGGCAGGGGGTATGGAAACACCATATATTTT
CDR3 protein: CASSAVGRGYGNTIYF

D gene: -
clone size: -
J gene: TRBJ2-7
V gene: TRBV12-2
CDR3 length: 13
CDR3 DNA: TGTGCAAGTCGTCCGGTGTTGGTAAACGAGCAGTACTTC
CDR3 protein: CASRPVLVNEQYF

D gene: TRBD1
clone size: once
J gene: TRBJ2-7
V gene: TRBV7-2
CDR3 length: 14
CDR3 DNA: TGTGCCAGCAGCTTACAGGGGGCAGGTTACGAGCAGTACTTC
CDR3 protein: CASSLQGAGYEQYF

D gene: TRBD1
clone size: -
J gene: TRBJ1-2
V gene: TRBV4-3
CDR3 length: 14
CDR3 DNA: TGCGCCAGCAGCCAGAACAGGGGCGGCTATGGCTACACCTTC
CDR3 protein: CASSQNRGGYGYTF

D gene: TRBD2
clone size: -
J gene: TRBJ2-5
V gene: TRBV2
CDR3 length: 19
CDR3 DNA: TGTGCCAGCAGTGAAGCGCTTCAAGCAGGGAGGGGTAACCAAGAGACCCAGTACTTC
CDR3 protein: CASSEALQAGRGNQETQYF

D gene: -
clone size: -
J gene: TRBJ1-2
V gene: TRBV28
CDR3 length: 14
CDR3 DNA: TGTGCCAGCAGTTTAAGTAGGGGGAGGGTTGGCTACACCTTC
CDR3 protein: CASSLSRGRVGYTF

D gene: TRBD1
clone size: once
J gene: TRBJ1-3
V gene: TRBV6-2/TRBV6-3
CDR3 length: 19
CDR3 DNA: TGTGCCAGCAGTTACCGCGCCCCGGACAGGAGTTTCTCTGGAAACACCATATATTTT
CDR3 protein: CASSYRAPDRSFSGNTIYF

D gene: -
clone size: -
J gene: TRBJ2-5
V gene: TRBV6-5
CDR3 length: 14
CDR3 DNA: TGTGCCAGCAGCCAGACTAGGGGGGGGAAGACCCAGTACTTC
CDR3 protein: CASSQTRGGKTQYF

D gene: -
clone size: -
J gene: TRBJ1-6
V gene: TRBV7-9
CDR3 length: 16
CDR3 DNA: TGTGCCAGCAGCTTCGGACAGCAACCGTTGAATTCACCCCTCCACTTT
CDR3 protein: CASSFGQQPLNSPLHF

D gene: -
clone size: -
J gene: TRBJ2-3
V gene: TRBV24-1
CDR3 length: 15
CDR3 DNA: TGTGCCACCAGTCGATCACGCGGCGCACAGGGAACGCAGTATTTT
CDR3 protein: CATSRSRGAQGTQYF

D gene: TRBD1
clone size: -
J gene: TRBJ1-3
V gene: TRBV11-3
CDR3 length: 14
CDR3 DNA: TGTGCCAGCAGGGGCAGGGGGTCTGGAAACACCATATATTTT
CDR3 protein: CASRGRGSGNTIYF

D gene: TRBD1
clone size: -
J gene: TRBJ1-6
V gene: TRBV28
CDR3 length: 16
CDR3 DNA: TGTGCCAGCAGCCTGGGACAGGGGGGGTATAATTCACCCCTCCACTTT
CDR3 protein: CASSLGQGGYNSPLHF

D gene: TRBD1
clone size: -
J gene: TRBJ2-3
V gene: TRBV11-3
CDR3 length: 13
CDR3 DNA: TGTGCCAGCAGCATTGGGACAGATGATACGCAGTATTTT
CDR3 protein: CASSIGTDDTQYF

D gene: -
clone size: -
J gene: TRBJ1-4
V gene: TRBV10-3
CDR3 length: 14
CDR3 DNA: TGTGCCATCAGTGAGGGCAGTCTTGGTGAAAAACTGTTTTTT
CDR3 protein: CAISEGSLGEKLFF

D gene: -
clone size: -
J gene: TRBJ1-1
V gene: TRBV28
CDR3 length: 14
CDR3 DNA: TGTGCCAGCAGTCCCCAGACATTGAACACTGAAGCTTTCTTT
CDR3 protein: CASSPQTLNTEAFF

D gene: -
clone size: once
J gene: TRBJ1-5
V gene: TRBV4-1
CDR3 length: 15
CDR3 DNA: TGCGCCAGCAGCCAAGTAGTGCCCAGCAATCAGCCCCAGCATTTT
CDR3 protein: CASSQVVPSNQPQHF

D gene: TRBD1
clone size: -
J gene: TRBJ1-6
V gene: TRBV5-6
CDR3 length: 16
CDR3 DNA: TGTGCCAGCAGGGGACAGGCCTTGTTTGACAATTCACCCCTCCACTTT
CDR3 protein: CASRGQALFDNSPLHF

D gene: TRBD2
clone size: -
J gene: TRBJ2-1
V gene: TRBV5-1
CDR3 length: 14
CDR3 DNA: TGCGCCAGCAGCTTCAGCGGGGCCGACAATGAGCAGTTCTTC
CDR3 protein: CASSFSGADNEQFF

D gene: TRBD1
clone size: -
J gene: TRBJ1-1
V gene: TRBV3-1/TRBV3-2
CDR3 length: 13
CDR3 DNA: TGTGCCAGCAGCCTCAGGGGGCTTCCCGAAGCTTTCTTT
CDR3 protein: CASSLRGLPEAFF

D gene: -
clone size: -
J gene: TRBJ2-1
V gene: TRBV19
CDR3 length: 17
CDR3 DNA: TGTGCCAGTAGTATAGATCCTCGGCGCGCTAGCCCTAATGAGCAGTTCTTC
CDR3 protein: CASSIDPRRASPNEQFF